These 8 T cell receptor beta chains came from one sample sequenced in a study of blood T cell repertoires in COVID-19 (dated by TCRdb to the early 2020s). Libraries were built with the immunoSEQ multiplex PCR assay. The source is immuneACCESS, and TCRdb retained only in-frame sequences with V and J called. Part of the clones is not carried over; for the studies checked, unresolved V genes explain less than half of this, and the remainder is unexplained. The sample data list 150,000 to 200,000 clones, and 80% to 90% of these were observed just once. Together, the top ten hold around 20% of the sample. Sequenced: peripheral blood. These receptors all stem from a woman of 80 years or more with acute or convalescent COVID-19.

This clone has only one observation. The V gene is TRBV5-6, the J gene TRBJ1-2; D might be TRBD1 (5 bases). V shed 4 bases and J shed 2 bases, with 9 bases lying between them. This CDR3 spans 13 amino acids. The germline V gene has CDR1 SGHDT and CDR2 YYEEEE. CDR3 nucleotide sequence: TGTGCCAGCAGCCCGACAGCGAACTATGGCTACACCTTC. Translation gives CASSPTANYGYTF.

This clone was recorded many times. This sequence joins TRBV5-4 and TRBJ2-7; 7 bases are a match to TRBD2. Germline V lookup: CDR1 SGHNT, CDR2 YYREEE (reference sequence). CDR3 size: 15 residues. Germline trimming cut 2 bases from V and 7 bases from J; bases unmatched to any gene: 12. The CDR3 spells CASSFGIAGVREQYF. In DNA, the CDR3 is TGTGCCAGCAGCTTCGGAATTGCGGGAGTGAGGGAGCAGTACTTC.

V usage is TRBV29-1 and J usage is TRBJ2-3, with TRBD2 matching over 7 bases. Germline values: CDR1 SQVTM, CDR2 ANQGSEA. This CDR3 is 16 amino acids long. V lost 3 bases, J lost 1 base, and 10 bases stayed unmatched. In nucleotides, the CDR3 is TGCAGCGTTGAGCATCACGGAGGGAGGGGCACAGATACGCAGTATTTT. Translated, it gives CSVEHHGGRGTDTQYF.

The gene calls are TRBV5-1 and TRBJ2-1; a possible D gene is TRBD2 (6 bases). The CDR3 has 19 residues. V was trimmed by 2 bases and J by 2 bases, leaving 23 bases between them. Per the germline V gene, CDR1 is SGHRS and CDR2 is YFSETQ. CDR3 region: CASSFGLPERITPYNEQFF. Here the CDR3 DNA reads TGCGCCAGCAGCTTTGGACTACCCGAAAGAATCACACCCTACAATGAGCAGTTCTTC.

The sample holds a few counts of this clone. For the CDR3, the DNA is TGTGCCAGCAGCCCCGGGACACAGGACCGGGGGCAGTACTTC. Translation gives CASSPGTQDRGQYF. The V and J genes are TRBV7-9 and TRBJ2-7, with TRBD1 as a possible D gene (6 bases). V lost 5 bases, J lost 9 bases, and 20 bases lay in between. From germline, CDR1 is SEHNR and CDR2 FQNEAQ (reference sequence). This CDR3 region has 14 residues.

The genes are TRBV28 and TRBJ2-4; maybe TRBD2 (6 bases). Deletions cut 2 bases from V and 4 bases from J, with 15 bases between. The CDR3 consists of 16 residues. Germline V gives CDR1 MDHEN, CDR2 SYDVKM. The CDR3 reads CASSLNMGLFKNIQYF. The DNA of the CDR3 is TGTGCCAGCAGTTTAAATATGGGACTGTTTAAAAACATTCAGTACTTC.

A word on this clone: Other DNA variants within this sample encode the same CDR3. The genes are TRBV7-3 and TRBJ2-3; 7 nucleotides align to TRBD2. The ends lost 5 bases at V and 0 bases at J; junction bases unmatched: 2. The CDR3 is made up of 14 amino acids. Germline V CDR1 and CDR2: SGHTA, FQGTGA. Here the CDR3 reads CASSPGLSTDTQYF. The CDR3 bases are TGTGCCAGCAGCCCGGGACTAAGCACAGATACGCAGTATTTT.

The chain carries TRBV3-1 (or the pseudogene TRBV3-2) and TRBJ2-7, with 9 bases matching TRBD1. This CDR3 has 14 residues. Germline assignment: CDR1 LGHDT and CDR2 YNNKEL (reference sequence). The trim removed 1 base at V and 6 bases at J, leaving 4 bases unmatched. The CDR3 bases are TGTGCCAGCAGCCAAGTCGGACAGGGGAGCGAGCAGTACTTC. Its translation is CASSQVGQGSEQYF.